Each of the 29 T cell receptor beta chains below was sequenced from the same sample in a study of T-cell reconstitution after alpha-beta-depleted transplantation in children. Unique molecular identifiers were built into the TCRbeta library. TCRdb reprocessed the PCR reads via MiXCR and lists one record per CDR3 protein. Here the sample spans about 610,000 distinct CDR3 sequences, more than 20% being singletons. Here the sequenced sample was PBMCs, taken before TCRalphabeta/CD19-depleted stem cell transplant. The source of these receptors is a boy under three years old with Wiskott-Aldrich syndrome, due to receive a stem cell transplant.

The V and J genes are TRBV6-1 and TRBJ2-5, with D maybe TRBD2 (5 bases). The CDR3 covers 15 residues. Looked up from germline, CDR1 is MNHNS and CDR2 is SASEGT. Trimming removed 4 bases from V and 7 bases from J, with 19 bases in between. CDR3 coding DNA: TGTGCCAGCAGTGGCCTGGAGGTTTATGAGGGGACCCAGTACTTC. Protein: CASSGLEVYEGTQYF.

The chain has TRBV5-1 and TRBJ2-1, with TRBD2 matching 11 bases. The ends lost 0 bases at V and 0 bases at J; junction bases unmatched: 5. The CDR3 length is 18 residues. Germline V gives CDR1 SGHRS, CDR2 YFSETQ. CDR3 coding DNA: TGCGCCAGCAGCTTGGGGCTAGCGGGAGGCTACTCCTACAATGAGCAGTTCTTC. This gives the protein CASSLGLAGGYSYNEQFF.

This clonotype has only one observation. J is TRBJ2-1 and V is TRBV20-1, with 14 bases aligning to TRBD2. The germline gives CDR1 DFQATT, CDR2 SNEGSKA (reference sequence). There are 16 residues in the CDR3. With V trimmed by 3 bases and J by 7 bases, 8 bases remained unmatched. The CDR3 DNA sequence: TGCAGTGCTAGTCGACTAGCGGGAGGGCCGTCAAATGAGCAGTTCTTC. Amino acids: CSASRLAGGPSNEQFF.

The chain has TRBV4-1 and TRBJ2-2; TRBD1 aligns across 9 bases. Germline lookup yields CDR1 MGHRA and CDR2 YSYEKL. J was trimmed by 4 bases and V by 4 bases; bases with no gene match: 7. The CDR3 is 16 residues long. This chain's CDR3 is CASSPRTGAVTGELFF. The DNA for the CDR3 is TGCGCCAGCAGCCCCAGGACAGGGGCGGTCACCGGGGAGCTGTTTTTT.

This clonotype was observed a handful of times. The rearrangement uses TRBV5-1 and TRBJ2-1; the match to TRBD2 covers 7 bases. V gave up 2 bases and J gave up 10 bases; unmatched junction bases: 18. The CDR3 spans 17 residues. Germline CDR1 and CDR2: SGHRS and YFSETQ. The CDR3 DNA is TGCGCCAGCAGCTTTAGTCATCGTCGGGAGGCTCTCCGGGAGCAGTTCTTC. It encodes CASSFSHRREALREQFF.

The chain combines TRBV28 with TRBJ1-2; D unclear. The germline CDR1 and CDR2 sequences are MDHEN and SYDVKM. The CDR3 contains 12 residues. Trimming cost V 5 bases and J 4 bases, with 8 bases left between them. The CDR3 reads CASSNTVYGYTF. Here the CDR3 DNA reads TGTGCCAGCAGTAACACAGTCTATGGCTACACCTTC.

The chain has TRBV11-2 and TRBJ2-1, with 12 bases identical to TRBD2. Losses at the gene ends were 4 bases for V and 8 bases for J; bases not matched to a gene: 3. CDR1 and CDR2 from the germline V gene are SGHAT and FQNNGV. The CDR3 consists of 14 residues. The CDR3 reads CASSSTSGRHEQFF. The CDR3 DNA sequence: TGTGCCAGCAGCTCGACTAGCGGGAGACATGAGCAGTTCTTC.

This clonotype was detected a few times. This chain links TRBV20-1 with TRBJ1-1; 7 positions match TRBD1. CDR1 DFQATT and CDR2 SNEGSKA come from the germline V gene (reference sequence). This CDR3 spans 14 amino acids. Trimming cost V 3 bases and J 5 bases; bases outside gene matches: 9. CDR3 nucleotides: TGCAGTGCTAGCCTGGATAGGGGGCGAACTGAAGCTTTCTTT. Translation: CSASLDRGRTEAFF.

This clonotype was counted only a few times. J is TRBJ2-7 and V is TRBV29-1; 12 bases are a match to TRBD1. Germline loops: CDR1 SQVTM, CDR2 ANQGSEA. V gave up 4 bases and J gave up 2 bases; unmatched junction bases: 3. This CDR3 contains 14 residues. This CDR3 reads CSVGGQGATYEQYF. CDR3 nucleotides: TGCAGCGTTGGGGGACAGGGGGCTACCTACGAGCAGTACTTC.

This clonotype was seen a handful of times. The rearrangement joins TRBV29-1 to TRBJ2-5, with 7 positions matching TRBD1. Germline CDR1 is SQVTM and CDR2 is ANQGSEA. The CDR3 has 13 residues. The V and J ends lost 4 bases and 2 bases, in that order; junction bases with no gene match: 4. CDR3 amino acids: CSVAARGQETQYF. CDR3 sequence (DNA): TGCAGCGTTGCGGCCAGGGGGCAAGAGACCCAGTACTTC.

The chain has TRBV7-3 and TRBJ2-1; TRBD2 matches 8 bases. Germline CDR1 is SGHTA and CDR2 is FQGTGA. The trim removed 1 base at V and 4 bases at J, leaving 9 bases unmatched. The length of the CDR3 is 17 residues. The chain's CDR3 is CASSLIPGLGVYNEQFF. CDR3 bases: TGTGCCAGCAGCTTAATTCCGGGACTAGGAGTGTACAATGAGCAGTTCTTC.

Regarding this clonotype: Relative to the germline gene, one junction end is altered; a read error may explain this. Here the CDR3 reads CVTSRVRTSGRWEYHEQFF. CDR3 nucleotides: TGTGTCACCAGCAGAGTTAGGACTAGCGGGAGGTGGGAATACCATGAGCAGTTCTTC. The J gene is TRBJ2-1, the V gene TRBV15, with TRBD2 identical over 14 bases. Germline V lookup: CDR1 LNHNV, CDR2 YYDKDF (reference sequence). The CDR3 is 19 residues long. The variable domain in full, with the rest retrieved from reference TRBV15 and TRBJ2-1, is DAMVIQNPRYQVTQFGKPVTLSCSQTLNHNVMYWYQQKSSQAPKLLFHYYDKDFNNEADTPDNFQSRRPNTSFCFLDIRSPGLGDTAMYLCVTSRVRTSGRWEYHEQFFGPGTRLTVL.

The chain couples TRBV27 to TRBJ2-1; 7 bases line up with TRBD2. The CDR3 length is 17 residues. Germline CDR1 MNHEY, CDR2 SMNVEV (reference sequence). The V and J ends lost 3 bases and 4 bases, in that order; junction bases with no gene match: 12. CDR3 in amino acids: CASSLRGGRLEYNEQFF. The CDR3, as DNA: TGTGCCAGCAGTTTGCGGGGAGGGCGTCTGGAATACAATGAGCAGTTCTTC.

CDR3 nucleotides: TGTGCCAGCAGTTTATTAAGTCTGGGGGCCGGGAAGTTAGCTAACTATGGCTACACCTTC. This codes for CASSLLSLGAGKLANYGYTF. This rearrangement joins TRBV28 to TRBJ1-2, with a weak D call TRBD1 (6 bases). The CDR3 consists of 20 residues. Trimming took off 1 base at V and 0 bases at J, with 24 bases between the two ends. Germline CDR1 and CDR2: MDHEN and SYDVKM.

The V call is TRBV4-1, the J call TRBJ2-3; 9 bases map to TRBD2. The germline CDR1 and CDR2 sequences are MGHRA and YSYEKL. CDR3 length: 14 amino acids. Trimming cost V 4 bases and J 7 bases; bases outside gene matches: 6. CDR3 amino acids: CASSPAGGSYTQYF. CDR3 nucleotides: TGCGCCAGCAGCCCAGCGGGAGGTTCCTATACGCAGTATTTT.

The chain links TRBV5-1 to TRBJ2-1, with TRBD2 matching 11 bases. Germline lookup yields CDR1 SGHRS and CDR2 YFSETQ. The CDR3 sequence is 15 residues long. After removal of 4 bases from V and 10 bases from J, the junction contained 10 bases not matched to a gene. The CDR3 sequence: CASSLGLAEVNEQFF. The CDR3 nucleotides read TGCGCCAGCAGCCTGGGACTAGCGGAGGTCAACGAGCAGTTCTTC. Complete variable domain (other parts from reference TRBV5-1 and TRBJ2-1): KAGVTQTPRYLIKTRGQQVTLSCSPISGHRSVSWYQQTPGQGLQFLFEYFSETQRNKGNFPGRFSGRQFSNSRSEMNVSTLELGDSALYLCASSLGLAEVNEQFFGPGTRLTVL.

The gene calls are TRBV29-1 and TRBJ1-6; possible D gene TRBD1, 5 bases. Deletions cut 6 bases from V and 7 bases from J, with 19 bases between. Germline CDR1 SQVTM, CDR2 ANQGSEA. The CDR3 covers 15 residues. The CDR3 sequence: CSVTLLGGENSPLHF. Here the CDR3 DNA reads TGCAGCGTGACTCTCTTGGGAGGGGAGAATTCACCCCTCCACTTT.

The chain recombines TRBV29-1 with TRBJ2-2, with TRBD1 as a possible D gene (6 bases). V dropped 3 bases and J dropped 6 bases, with 14 bases sitting between them. The V gene's germline CDR1 is SQVTM and CDR2 ANQGSEA. This CDR3 has 14 residues. This CDR3 is CSVEDRPFSGELFF. In DNA, the CDR3 is TGCAGCGTTGAGGACAGACCTTTCTCCGGGGAGCTGTTTTTT.

This clonotype occurred a few times. The chain links TRBV27 to TRBJ2-3; 9 positions match TRBD1. CDR1 is MNHEY and CDR2 is SMNVEV in the germline V gene (reference sequence). Trimming took 10 bases from V and 4 from J; bases not matched to a gene: 12. The length of the CDR3 is 15 residues. The CDR3 protein is CATSIKDRGSDTQYF. The CDR3 nucleotides are TGTGCCACCTCCATCAAGGACAGGGGATCAGATACGCAGTATTTT.

The gene calls are TRBV5-1 and TRBJ2-1; TRBD1 aligns across 8 bases. Germline V gene data show CDR1 as SGHRS and CDR2 as YFSETQ. This CDR3 spans 15 amino acids. The V gene end was trimmed by 4 bases and the J gene end by 6 bases; junction bases not matched to a gene: 9. The CDR3 nucleotides are TGCGCCAGCAGCACCGACAGGGGTACCTTCAATGAGCAGTTCTTC. Translation: CASSTDRGTFNEQFF.

The chain is built from TRBV20-1 and TRBJ2-7, with TRBD2 matching 12 bases. V gave up 2 bases and J gave up 5 bases; unmatched junction bases: 1. The CDR3 spans 13 residues. Germline V lookup: CDR1 DFQATT, CDR2 SNEGSKA (reference sequence). The CDR3 sequence: CSARRTSGNEQYF. As DNA, the CDR3 is TGCAGTGCTAGACGGACTAGCGGGAACGAGCAGTACTTC.

This clonotype showed up just a few times. The chain couples TRBV7-2 to TRBJ1-1; D remains unclear. V was trimmed by 4 bases and J by 1 base, leaving 7 bases between them. Germline CDR1 and CDR2: SGHTA and FQGNSA. This CDR3 region has 13 residues. The CDR3 reads CASSSSPNTEAFF. CDR3 DNA sequence: TGTGCCAGCAGCTCCTCACCGAACACTGAAGCTTTCTTT.

This clonotype was detected once. The chain is built from TRBV5-1 and TRBJ2-2; TRBD2 aligns across 9 bases. Trimming cost V 7 bases and J 5 bases; bases outside gene matches: 9. This CDR3 contains 15 residues. Germline V gene lookup returns CDR1 SGHRS and CDR2 YFSETQ. CDR3 nucleotides: TGCGCCAGCCGAAGTAGCGGGAGCATTACCGGGGAGCTGTTTTTT. Protein sequence: CASRSSGSITGELFF.

This clonotype was counted a few times. The rearrangement links TRBV28 to TRBJ2-6; tentatively, D is TRBD2 (5 bases). CDR3 length equals 13 residues. The germline V gene has CDR1 MDHEN and CDR2 SYDVKM. Trimming took 3 bases from V and 6 from J, leaving 6 bases between them. This CDR3 reads CASSFGKANVLTF. CDR3 DNA sequence: TGTGCCAGCAGTTTCGGGAAGGCCAACGTCCTGACTTTC.

In its sample, this clonotype was seen a few times. The V call is TRBV5-5, the J call TRBJ2-2; 14 nucleotides align to TRBD2. The CDR3 loop spans 18 amino acids. Germline V gives CDR1 SGHKS, CDR2 YYEKEE (reference sequence). Trimming removed 3 bases from V and 3 bases from J; junction bases left unmatched: 7. As DNA, the CDR3 is TGTGCCAGCAGCTCCGGGACTAGCGGGAGTCGTTACACCGGGGAGCTGTTTTTT. Translating it yields CASSSGTSGSRYTGELFF.

The CDR3 sequence: CSAGLAGYNEQFF. As DNA, the CDR3 is TGCAGCGCTGGACTAGCCGGCTACAATGAGCAGTTCTTC. This chain connects TRBV29-1 to TRBJ2-1; 8 bases fit TRBD2. There are 13 residues in the CDR3. Germline CDR1 and CDR2: SQVTM and ANQGSEA. The V and J ends lost 7 bases and 3 bases, in that order; junction bases with no gene match: 5.

This clonotype was picked up a small number of times. The chain employs TRBV20-1 and TRBJ2-6; D might be TRBD1 or TRBD2, each matching 5 bases. Germline V lookup: CDR1 DFQATT, CDR2 SNEGSKA (reference sequence). V was trimmed by 0 bases and J by 4 bases, leaving 10 bases between them. CDR3 length: 15 amino acids. The CDR3 here is CSARDPGTGANVLTF. CDR3 DNA sequence: TGCAGTGCTAGAGATCCCGGGACCGGGGCCAACGTCCTGACTTTC.

This clonotype was seen a few times. The chain couples TRBV28 to TRBJ2-1, with D possibly matching TRBD1 (6 bases). Germline CDR1 and CDR2: MDHEN and SYDVKM. V shed 6 bases and J shed 2 bases, with 14 bases lying between them. CDR3 length equals 15 residues. The CDR3 bases are TGTGCCAGCAGCAAAACAGGGTTTCCCTACAATGAGCAGTTCTTC. Its protein is CASSKTGFPYNEQFF.

This clonotype was detected a few times. J is TRBJ1-2 and V is TRBV5-5, with 12 bases identical to TRBD1. The CDR3 spans 17 residues. Trimming cost V 0 bases and J 8 bases; bases outside gene matches: 11. The germline V gene has CDR1 SGHKS and CDR2 YYEKEE (reference sequence). Written as DNA, the CDR3 is TGTGCCAGCAGCTTGGTTTGGGACAGGGGGCTGGCGAAGGGCTACACCTTC. Amino acid sequence: CASSLVWDRGLAKGYTF.